This TCR beta chain is drawn from a study of T-cell memory formation after mild COVID-19. For the study at large: In these data, TCR clusters were largely donor specific.

V lost 6 bases and J lost 0, with 13 bases in between. The CDR3 runs 15 residues. Germline V CDR1 and CDR2: SGHRS, YFSETQ. The TCR alpha and TCR beta cDNA libraries, bearing sample barcodes and UMIs, were generated by 5'RACE using constant-segment primers. TCRdb redid the calling of the 5' RACE reads with MiXCR, one entry per CDR3 protein. The sample records around 300,000 distinct CDR3 sequences, roughly an eighth being singletons. The chain is built from TRBV5-1 and TRBJ2-1, with a tentative D call TRBD1 (5 bases). This sequence was found in a man aged 18 to 29 who had mild COVID-19 (a few samples of this study predate the infection). Cell type and time point are not known. The sample comprised PBMCs or a T cell subset sorted from them (not recorded which). The CDR3 DNA reads as TGCGCCAGCAAATCAGACAGTGTCTCCTACAATGAGCAGTTCTTC. Protein product: CASKSDSVSYNEQFF.